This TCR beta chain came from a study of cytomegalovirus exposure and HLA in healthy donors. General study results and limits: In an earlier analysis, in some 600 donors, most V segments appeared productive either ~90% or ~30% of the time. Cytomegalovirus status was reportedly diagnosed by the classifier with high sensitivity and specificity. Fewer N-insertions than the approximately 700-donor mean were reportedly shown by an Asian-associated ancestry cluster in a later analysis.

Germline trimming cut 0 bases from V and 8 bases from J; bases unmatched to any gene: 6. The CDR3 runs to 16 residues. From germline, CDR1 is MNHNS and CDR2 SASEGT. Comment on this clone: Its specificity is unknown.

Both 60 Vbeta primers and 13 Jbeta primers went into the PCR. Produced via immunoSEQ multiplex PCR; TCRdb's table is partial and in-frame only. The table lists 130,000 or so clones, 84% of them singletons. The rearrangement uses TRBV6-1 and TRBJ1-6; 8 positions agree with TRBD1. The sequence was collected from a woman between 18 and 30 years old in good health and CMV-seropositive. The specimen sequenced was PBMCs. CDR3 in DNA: TGTGCCAGCAGTGAAGCGGGCAGGGGGCAATATTCACCCCTCCACTTT. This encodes CASSEAGRGQYSPLHF.